Listed below are T cell receptor beta chains from one sample, sequenced in a study of blood T cell repertoires in COVID-19. The method was immunoSEQ multiplex PCR; TCRdb's version includes in-frame clones alone and lacks a portion of them. The sample yields 180,000 or so clones, more than 75% seen once. The sequencing sample was made of peripheral blood. The receptors come from a man aged 18-30 years with active or convalescent COVID-19. The CDR3 runs from the conserved cysteine through the conserved F or W. The D gene is left open where the match is weak. Clone size is shown for a subset of rows, as once, few, many or a class of expanded clone.

abundance: NA
d_gene: NA
j_gene: TRBJ2-5
v_gene: TRBV19
CDR3aa: CATTIEGEETQYF
CDR3nt: TGTGCCACCACCATAGAGGGGGAAGAGACCCAGTACTTC

abundance: NA
d_gene: NA
j_gene: TRBJ1-1
v_gene: TRBV18
CDR3aa: CASSVLTGGWTEAFF
CDR3nt: TGTGCCAGCTCAGTACTAACGGGGGGCTGGACTGAAGCTTTCTTT

abundance: NA
d_gene: TRBD2
j_gene: TRBJ2-2
v_gene: TRBV24-1
CDR3aa: CATSAYSGVNTGELFF
CDR3nt: TGTGCCACCAGTGCTTATAGCGGGGTGAACACCGGGGAGCTGTTTTTT

abundance: NA
d_gene: TRBD2
j_gene: TRBJ2-2
v_gene: TRBV3-1/TRBV3-2
CDR3aa: CASSQVAGALGGELFF
CDR3nt: TGTGCCAGCAGCCAAGTAGCGGGGGCCCTCGGCGGGGAGCTGTTTTTT

abundance: NA
d_gene: NA
j_gene: TRBJ1-2
v_gene: TRBV5-6
CDR3aa: CASSLGGRVNYGYTF
CDR3nt: TGTGCCAGCAGCTTGGGGGGGCGAGTCAACTATGGCTACACCTTC

abundance: NA
d_gene: NA
j_gene: TRBJ1-1
v_gene: TRBV6-6
CDR3aa: CASTAGPGTEAFF
CDR3nt: TGTGCCAGCACCGCAGGGCCGGGCACTGAAGCTTTCTTT

abundance: NA
d_gene: NA
j_gene: TRBJ2-7
v_gene: TRBV6-2/TRBV6-3
CDR3aa: CASSQTQGSQAYEQYF
CDR3nt: TGTGCCAGCAGTCAAACTCAGGGGTCCCAAGCCTACGAGCAGTACTTC

abundance: NA
d_gene: TRBD1
j_gene: TRBJ1-2
v_gene: TRBV6-2/TRBV6-3
CDR3aa: CASSYATFGDSYGYTF
CDR3nt: TGTGCCAGCAGTTACGCTACCTTCGGGGACAGCTATGGCTACACCTTC

abundance: NA
d_gene: TRBD2
j_gene: TRBJ2-1
v_gene: TRBV7-3
CDR3aa: CASSLLAGVDEQFF
CDR3nt: TGTGCCAGCAGCTTACTAGCGGGAGTGGATGAGCAGTTCTTC

abundance: NA
d_gene: NA
j_gene: TRBJ1-1
v_gene: TRBV5-1
CDR3aa: CASSLDSGSPLNTEAFF
CDR3nt: TGCGCCAGCAGCTTGGATTCAGGCTCCCCGTTGAACACTGAAGCTTTCTTT

abundance: NA
d_gene: TRBD1
j_gene: TRBJ2-2
v_gene: TRBV6-6
CDR3aa: CASSPGQGSGELFF
CDR3nt: TGTGCCAGCAGTCCGGGACAGGGATCCGGGGAGCTGTTTTTT

abundance: NA
d_gene: NA
j_gene: TRBJ2-3
v_gene: TRBV23-1
CDR3aa: CASSQVVPGLPTDTQYF
CDR3nt: TGCGCCAGCAGTCAAGTGGTACCGGGACTCCCCACAGATACGCAGTATTTT

abundance: NA
d_gene: TRBD1
j_gene: TRBJ2-3
v_gene: TRBV28
CDR3aa: CASSFLETGGIDTQYF
CDR3nt: TGTGCCAGCAGTTTTTTAGAGACAGGGGGGATAGATACGCAGTATTTT

abundance: NA
d_gene: TRBD2
j_gene: TRBJ2-7
v_gene: TRBV5-1
CDR3aa: CASSHLIGKRESSYEQYF
CDR3nt: TGCGCCAGCAGCCACCTTATAGGTAAGCGGGAGAGCTCCTACGAGCAGTACTTC

abundance: NA
d_gene: NA
j_gene: TRBJ1-1
v_gene: TRBV29-1
CDR3aa: CSALRTEAFF
CDR3nt: TGCAGCGCGTTACGGACTGAAGCTTTCTTT

abundance: NA
d_gene: NA
j_gene: TRBJ1-6
v_gene: TRBV4-3
CDR3aa: CASSQGVTGPSPLHF
CDR3nt: TGCGCCAGCAGCCAAGGCGTTACAGGGCCCTCACCCCTCCACTTT

abundance: NA
d_gene: NA
j_gene: TRBJ1-1
v_gene: TRBV19
CDR3aa: CASMVIGGSEAFF
CDR3nt: TGTGCCAGTATGGTTATTGGGGGGAGTGAAGCTTTCTTT

abundance: NA
d_gene: NA
j_gene: TRBJ2-2
v_gene: TRBV28
CDR3aa: CASSSLDTGELFF
CDR3nt: TGTGCCAGCAGTTCTCTAGACACCGGGGAGCTGTTTTTT

abundance: NA
d_gene: NA
j_gene: TRBJ2-3
v_gene: TRBV19
CDR3aa: CASRNGGSTDTQYF
CDR3nt: TGTGCCAGTAGAAACGGTGGTAGCACAGATACGCAGTATTTT

abundance: NA
d_gene: TRBD2
j_gene: TRBJ2-2
v_gene: TRBV6-5
CDR3aa: CASSYAYGASGGELFF
CDR3nt: TGTGCCAGCAGTTACGCCTACGGGGCTAGCGGGGGGGAGCTGTTTTTT

abundance: once
d_gene: NA
j_gene: TRBJ2-5
v_gene: TRBV7-2
CDR3aa: CASSLEGRGTAQYF
CDR3nt: TGTGCCAGCAGCTTAGAGGGCAGGGGAACAGCCCAGTACTTC

abundance: NA
d_gene: NA
j_gene: TRBJ2-5
v_gene: TRBV4-1
CDR3aa: CASSQASQETQYF
CDR3nt: TGCGCCAGCAGCCAAGCGAGTCAAGAGACCCAGTACTTC

abundance: few
d_gene: NA
j_gene: TRBJ2-3
v_gene: TRBV5-1
CDR3aa: CASSGLASTDTQYF
CDR3nt: TGCGCCAGCAGCGGTCTAGCCAGCACAGATACGCAGTATTTT

abundance: NA
d_gene: NA
j_gene: TRBJ1-3
v_gene: TRBV4-1
CDR3aa: CASSHPLNRDSGNTIYF
CDR3nt: TGCGCCAGCAGCCATCCATTGAACAGGGATTCTGGAAACACCATATATTTT

abundance: NA
d_gene: TRBD1
j_gene: TRBJ1-5
v_gene: TRBV6-2/TRBV6-3
CDR3aa: CASSRTGQTNQPQHF
CDR3nt: TGTGCCAGCAGTCGGACAGGCCAAACCAATCAGCCCCAGCATTTT

abundance: NA
d_gene: NA
j_gene: TRBJ1-1
v_gene: TRBV5-1
CDR3aa: CASSLAGGFVTEAFF
CDR3nt: TGCGCCAGCAGCTTGGCCGGGGGGTTCGTCACTGAAGCTTTCTTT

abundance: few
d_gene: NA
j_gene: TRBJ1-1
v_gene: TRBV18
CDR3aa: CASSPDRLNTEAFF
CDR3nt: TGTGCCAGCTCACCGGACAGACTGAACACTGAAGCTTTCTTT

abundance: NA
d_gene: NA
j_gene: TRBJ1-1
v_gene: TRBV19
CDR3aa: CASRMGGGYTEAFF
CDR3nt: TGTGCCAGTAGAATGGGCGGAGGGTACACTGAAGCTTTCTTT

abundance: NA
d_gene: NA
j_gene: TRBJ1-6
v_gene: TRBV7-9
CDR3aa: CASSPYRGSPLHF
CDR3nt: TGTGCCAGCAGCCCTTACCGGGGTTCACCCCTCCACTTT

abundance: NA
d_gene: NA
j_gene: TRBJ2-1
v_gene: TRBV27
CDR3aa: CASTSGVSYNEQFF
CDR3nt: TGTGCCAGCACCTCAGGGGTCTCCTACAATGAGCAGTTCTTC

abundance: NA
d_gene: TRBD1
j_gene: TRBJ2-7
v_gene: TRBV24-1
CDR3aa: CATSDSIMDRGEQYF
CDR3nt: TGTGCCACCAGTGACTCGATAATGGACAGGGGCGAGCAGTACTTC

abundance: NA
d_gene: TRBD2
j_gene: TRBJ2-5
v_gene: TRBV5-8
CDR3aa: CASSAGLAGGWLQETQYF
CDR3nt: TGTGCCAGCAGCGCTGGACTAGCGGGGGGGTGGCTCCAAGAGACCCAGTACTTC

abundance: NA
d_gene: NA
j_gene: TRBJ1-5
v_gene: TRBV7-8
CDR3aa: CASSLGGRRSNQPQHF
CDR3nt: TGTGCCAGCAGCTTGGGGGGTCGAAGGAGCAATCAGCCCCAGCATTTT

abundance: NA
d_gene: TRBD2
j_gene: TRBJ2-7
v_gene: TRBV29-1
CDR3aa: CSVEGAGRESYEQYF
CDR3nt: TGCAGCGTTGAAGGAGCGGGACGGGAGAGCTACGAGCAGTACTTC

abundance: NA
d_gene: NA
j_gene: TRBJ1-3
v_gene: TRBV4-2
CDR3aa: CASSQEMTLGGDTIYF
CDR3nt: TGTGCCAGCAGCCAAGAGATGACGCTCGGGGGAGACACCATATATTTT

abundance: once
d_gene: NA
j_gene: TRBJ1-2
v_gene: TRBV3-1/TRBV3-2
CDR3aa: CASSQDRVNYGYTF
CDR3nt: TGTGCCAGCAGCCAAGACAGGGTTAATTATGGCTACACCTTC

abundance: NA
d_gene: TRBD1
j_gene: TRBJ1-4
v_gene: TRBV5-4
CDR3aa: CASSPTGATNEKLFF
CDR3nt: TGTGCCAGCAGCCCCACAGGGGCAACTAATGAAAAACTGTTTTTT

abundance: NA
d_gene: TRBD2
j_gene: TRBJ2-1
v_gene: TRBV9
CDR3aa: CASSVDGRPNNEQFF
CDR3nt: TGTGCCAGCAGCGTAGACGGGAGGCCTAACAATGAGCAGTTCTTC

abundance: NA
d_gene: NA
j_gene: TRBJ1-1
v_gene: TRBV7-3
CDR3aa: CASSRQRNTEAFF
CDR3nt: TGTGCCAGCAGCCGCCAGCGGAACACTGAAGCTTTCTTT

abundance: NA
d_gene: NA
j_gene: TRBJ2-4
v_gene: TRBV7-2
CDR3aa: CASSLDSPKNIQYF
CDR3nt: TGTGCCAGCAGCCTGGACAGTCCCAAAAACATTCAGTACTTC

abundance: NA
d_gene: NA
j_gene: TRBJ1-4
v_gene: TRBV20-1
CDR3aa: CSASQGKSKRINEKLFF
CDR3nt: TGCAGTGCTAGTCAGGGAAAGTCTAAAAGAATTAATGAAAAACTGTTTTTT

abundance: NA
d_gene: NA
j_gene: TRBJ1-2
v_gene: TRBV2
CDR3aa: CASSTSRGLGYTF
CDR3nt: TGTGCCAGCAGTACATCCAGGGGTTTGGGCTACACCTTC

abundance: NA
d_gene: TRBD1
j_gene: TRBJ2-5
v_gene: TRBV5-1
CDR3aa: CASSPQTGNAGETQYF
CDR3nt: TGCGCCAGCAGCCCGCAGACAGGGAATGCCGGAGAGACCCAGTACTTC